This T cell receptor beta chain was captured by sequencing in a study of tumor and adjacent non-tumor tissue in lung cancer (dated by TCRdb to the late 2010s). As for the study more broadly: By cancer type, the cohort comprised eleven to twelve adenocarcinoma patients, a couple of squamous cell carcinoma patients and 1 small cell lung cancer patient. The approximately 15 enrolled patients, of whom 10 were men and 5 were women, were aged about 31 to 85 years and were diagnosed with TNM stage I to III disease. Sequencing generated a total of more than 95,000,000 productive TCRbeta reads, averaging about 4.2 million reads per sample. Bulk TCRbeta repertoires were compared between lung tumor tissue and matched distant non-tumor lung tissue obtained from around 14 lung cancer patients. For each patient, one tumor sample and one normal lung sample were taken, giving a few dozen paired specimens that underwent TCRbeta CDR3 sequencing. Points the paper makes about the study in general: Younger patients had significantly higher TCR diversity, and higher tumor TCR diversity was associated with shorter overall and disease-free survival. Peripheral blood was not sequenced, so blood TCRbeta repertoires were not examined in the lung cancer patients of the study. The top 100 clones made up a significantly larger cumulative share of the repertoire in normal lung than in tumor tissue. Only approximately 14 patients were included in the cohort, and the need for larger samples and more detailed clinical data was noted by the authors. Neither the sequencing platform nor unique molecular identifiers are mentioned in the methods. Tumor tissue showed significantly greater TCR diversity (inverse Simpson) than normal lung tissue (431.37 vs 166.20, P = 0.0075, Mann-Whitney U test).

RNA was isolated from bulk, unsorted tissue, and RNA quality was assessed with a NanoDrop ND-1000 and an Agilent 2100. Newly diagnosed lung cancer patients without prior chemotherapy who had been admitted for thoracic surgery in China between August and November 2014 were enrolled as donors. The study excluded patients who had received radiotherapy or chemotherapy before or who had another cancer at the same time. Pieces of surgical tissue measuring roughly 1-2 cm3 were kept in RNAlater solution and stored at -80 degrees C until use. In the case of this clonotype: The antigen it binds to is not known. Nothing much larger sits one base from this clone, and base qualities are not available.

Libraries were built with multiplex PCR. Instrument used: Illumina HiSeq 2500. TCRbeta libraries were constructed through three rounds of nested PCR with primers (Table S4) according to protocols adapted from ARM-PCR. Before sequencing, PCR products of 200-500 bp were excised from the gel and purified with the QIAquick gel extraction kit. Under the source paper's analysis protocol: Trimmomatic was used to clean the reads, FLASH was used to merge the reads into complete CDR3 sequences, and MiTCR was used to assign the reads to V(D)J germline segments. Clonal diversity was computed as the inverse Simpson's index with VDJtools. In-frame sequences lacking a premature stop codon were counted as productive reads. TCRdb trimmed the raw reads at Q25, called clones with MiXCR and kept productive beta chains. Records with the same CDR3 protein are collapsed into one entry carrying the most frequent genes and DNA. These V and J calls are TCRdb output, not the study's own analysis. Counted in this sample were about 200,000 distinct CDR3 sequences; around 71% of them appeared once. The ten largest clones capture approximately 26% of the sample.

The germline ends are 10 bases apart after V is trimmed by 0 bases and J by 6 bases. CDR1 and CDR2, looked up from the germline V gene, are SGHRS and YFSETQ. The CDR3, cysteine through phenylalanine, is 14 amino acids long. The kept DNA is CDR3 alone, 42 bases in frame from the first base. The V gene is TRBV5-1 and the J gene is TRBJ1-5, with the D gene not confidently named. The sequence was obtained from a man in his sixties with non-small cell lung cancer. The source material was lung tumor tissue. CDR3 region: CASSLVGEGQPQHF. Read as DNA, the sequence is TGCGCCAGCAGCTTGGTTGGGGAGGGTCAGCCCCAGCATTTT.